The T cell receptor beta chain described here comes from a study of shared clonotypes between healthy human individuals. Remarks on this clone: Its antigen remains unknown.

Whole-study results and caveats: Sequencing of the sorted subsets was shown by rarefaction to be incomplete despite large depth.

The CDR3 runs to 14 residues. The germline V and J ends were trimmed by 5 bases and 2 bases, with 10 bases remaining between them. The germline V gene encodes CDR1 MDHEN and CDR2 SYDVKM. Only in-frame clones appear in the TCRdb table, and some are missing; sequencing was by immunoSEQ multiplex PCR. The profile shows hundreds of thousands of clones, roughly 73% of them singletons. The clonotype comes from a woman between 25 and 40 years old in good health. The J gene is TRBJ1-3, the V gene TRBV28; maybe TRBD1 (6 bases). Material for sequencing was memory CD4+ T cells sorted from blood. Subset in this sample: CD45RA-negative fraction. CDR3 sequence: CASSIRTAGNTIYF. CDR3 bases: TGTGCCAGCAGTATCAGGACAGCTGGAAACACCATATATTTT.